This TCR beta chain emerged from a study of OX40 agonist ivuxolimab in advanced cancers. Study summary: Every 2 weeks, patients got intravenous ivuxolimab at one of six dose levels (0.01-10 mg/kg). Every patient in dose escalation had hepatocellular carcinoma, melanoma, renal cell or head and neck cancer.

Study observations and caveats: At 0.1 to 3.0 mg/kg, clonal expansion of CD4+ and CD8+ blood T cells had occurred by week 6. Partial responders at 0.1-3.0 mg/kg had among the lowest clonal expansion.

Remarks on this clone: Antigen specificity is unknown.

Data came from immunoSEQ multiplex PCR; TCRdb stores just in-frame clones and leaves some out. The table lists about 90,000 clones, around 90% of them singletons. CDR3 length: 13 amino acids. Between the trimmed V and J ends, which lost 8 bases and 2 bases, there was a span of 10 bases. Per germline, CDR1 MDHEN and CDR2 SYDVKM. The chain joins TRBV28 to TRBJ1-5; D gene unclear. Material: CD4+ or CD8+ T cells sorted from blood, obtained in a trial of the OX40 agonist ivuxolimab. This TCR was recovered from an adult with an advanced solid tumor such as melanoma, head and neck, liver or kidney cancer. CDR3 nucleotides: TGTGCCAGCTCGTGGGGAGGCAATCAGCCCCAGCATTTT. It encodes CASSWGGNQPQHF.